This TCR beta chain came from a study of spatial heterogeneity in lung cancer. The V end was cut by 0 bases, the J end by 4 bases, with 7 bases between. CDR1 MNHEY and CDR2 SVGEGT come from the germline V gene. The CDR3 runs 14 residues. This clonotype was observed many times. Time point: sample taken at primary tumor resection. Unsorted whole RNA samples from tumor, nontumor lung or frozen PBMC were sequenced. One entry per CDR3 protein, called by TCRdb with MiXCR from the 5' RACE reads. This sample has approximately 52,000 distinct CDR3 sequences, with roughly 6.5% found just once. The chain combines TRBV6-2 or TRBV6-3 with TRBJ1-5; TRBD1 is a possible D gene (5 bases). The material was PBMCs, obtained at surgery. The source of this sequence is a female donor with early-stage non-small cell lung cancer. In DNA, the CDR3 is TGTGCCAGCAGTTACTCTGGGGGAAATCAGCCCCAGCATTTT. As protein: CASSYSGGNQPQHF.